What follows are 24 T cell receptor beta chains derived from one specimen sequenced in a study of radiotherapy plus CTLA-4 blockade in lung cancer. Profiling relied on immunoSEQ multiplex PCR, and the TCRdb table lists in-frame clones only, not all of them. The data show 60,000 or so clones, with 70% to 85% seen just once and around 4.2% held by the top ten. Source: peripheral blood, taken from a patient treated with radiotherapy plus ipilimumab. The receptors here all came from a human donor with non-small cell lung cancer who had a partial response to radiotherapy plus ipilimumab.

The V call is TRBV5-4, the J call TRBJ1-3; 7 nucleotides line up with TRBD1. Germline CDR1 SGHNT, CDR2 YYREEE (reference sequence). After removal of 5 bases from V and 4 bases from J, the junction contained 6 bases not matched to a gene. CDR3 length: 14 amino acids. The CDR3: CASSWTGRGNTIYF. CDR3 DNA: TGTGCCAGCAGTTGGACAGGCCGGGGAAACACCATATATTTT.

CDR3 bases: TGCGCCAGCAGTGGCCCAGGCCGCTCCTACGAGCAGTACTTC. Amino acids: CASSGPGRSYEQYF. The rearrangement uses TRBV10-2 and TRBJ2-7; D gene ambiguous. Germline assignment: CDR1 WSHSY and CDR2 SAAADI. Trimming removed 4 bases at V and 0 bases at J, with 10 bases between. The length of the CDR3 is 14 residues.

The V gene is TRBV15, the J gene TRBJ2-2, with D tentatively TRBD1 (5 bases). The length of the CDR3 is 16 residues. The V gene's germline CDR1 is LNHNV and CDR2 YYDKDF (reference sequence). V lost 1 base and J 7 bases, leaving 16 bases between the germline ends. CDR3 sequence (DNA): TGTGCCACCAGCAGAGTGGCCAGGGAAATTAGCGGGGAGCTGTTTTTT. Amino acid sequence: CATSRVAREISGELFF.

The V gene is TRBV10-2, the J gene TRBJ2-3; weak D call: TRBD1 (5 bases). Germline CDR1 is WSHSY and CDR2 is SAAADI. The CDR3 extends over 14 amino acids. Trimming cost V 5 bases and J 0 bases, with 9 bases left between them. CDR3 sequence (DNA): TGCGCCAGCAGTCGGACAACCAGCACAGATACGCAGTATTTT. As protein: CASSRTTSTDTQYF.

Only a few counts were recorded for this clone. The V call is TRBV10-3, the J call TRBJ2-5, with 7 bases that match TRBD2. In germline, CDR1 is ENHRY, CDR2 SYGVKD. This CDR3 spans 14 amino acids. The V gene end was trimmed by 2 bases and the J gene end by 7 bases; junction bases not matched to a gene: 7. The CDR3 nucleotides are TGTGCCATCAGTGAGGGTGACGGCGGGGGGACCCAGTACTTC. Its protein is CAISEGDGGGTQYF.

This clone was seen just once. V usage is TRBV9 and J usage is TRBJ2-5; 10 bases map to TRBD2. The CDR3 sequence is 15 residues long. Unmatched junction bases numbered 2, after V lost 1 base and J lost 2 bases. The germline gives CDR1 SGDLS, CDR2 YYNGEE. The CDR3 DNA follows: TGTGCCAGCAGCGTAACTAGCGGGGAACAAGAGACCCAGTACTTC. Translating it yields CASSVTSGEQETQYF.

The chain links TRBV6-5 to TRBJ1-1; 7 nucleotides match TRBD1. Losses at the gene ends were 2 bases for V and 4 bases for J; bases not matched to a gene: 4. Germline V lookup: CDR1 MNHEY, CDR2 SVGAGI. The CDR3 has 14 amino acids. CDR3 bases: TGTGCCAGCAGTTACCTAACAGGGGCCACTGAAGCTTTCTTT. Its translation is CASSYLTGATEAFF.

This chain connects TRBV4-2 to TRBJ1-1, with D perhaps TRBD1 (6 bases). Germline-derived CDR1 and CDR2 are LGHNA and YNFKEQ. Trimming stripped 0 bases from V and 5 bases from J, with 13 bases between. This CDR3 is 15 amino acids long. The CDR3 protein is CASSQDRGVGTEAFF. The CDR3 nucleotides read TGTGCCAGCAGCCAAGACAGGGGTGTGGGGACTGAAGCTTTCTTT.

The chain employs TRBV19 and TRBJ1-1; 7 bases are shared with TRBD1. The CDR3 totals 13 residues. Germline values: CDR1 LNHDA, CDR2 SQIVND (reference sequence). The junction had 5 bases not matched to a gene; V was cut back by 6 bases and J by 4 bases. The DNA for the CDR3 is TGTGCCAGTAGCCTATCAGGGGGCACTGAAGCTTTCTTT. Protein product: CASSLSGGTEAFF.

The J gene is TRBJ2-1, the V gene TRBV18; D is ambiguous. V was clipped by 3 bases and J by 4 bases, with 7 bases between them. CDR1 and CDR2 (germline): KGHSH, LQKENI. The CDR3 runs to 13 residues. CDR3 nucleotide sequence: TGTGCCAGCTCACCGGGCAGGTACAATGAGCAGTTCTTC. Its protein is CASSPGRYNEQFF. The whole variable domain, remainder taken from reference TRBV18 and TRBJ2-1, is NAGVMQNPRHLVRRRGQEARLRCSPMKGHSHVYWYRQLPEEGLKFMVYLQKENIIDESGMPKERFSAEFPKEGPSILRIQQVVRGDSAAYFCASSPGRYNEQFFGPGTRLTVL.

The genes are TRBV2 and TRBJ2-2, with D perhaps matching TRBD2 (5 bases). The germline CDR1 and CDR2 sequences are SNHLY and FYNNEI. The germline V and J ends were trimmed by 5 bases and 0 bases, with 7 bases remaining between them. The CDR3 totals 14 residues. As DNA, the CDR3 is TGTGCCAGCAGTTTGGACTCGAACACCGGGGAGCTGTTTTTT. Translating gives CASSLDSNTGELFF.

This chain joins TRBV5-4 and TRBJ2-5, with TRBD1 identical over 8 bases. The CDR3 sequence is 15 residues long. V trimming: 4 bases; J trimming: 5 bases; junction bases outside the gene matches: 10. Germline CDR1 is SGHNT and CDR2 is YYREEE (reference sequence). CDR3 residues: CASSTGQGHMETQYF. CDR3 nucleotides: TGTGCCAGCAGCACAGGACAGGGCCATATGGAGACCCAGTACTTC.

The chain joins TRBV5-1 to TRBJ2-4; tentatively, D is TRBD2 (5 bases). The germline V gene encodes CDR1 SGHRS and CDR2 YFSETQ. The CDR3 spans 14 residues. V lost 2 bases, J lost 7 bases, and 13 bases lay in between. The CDR3, as DNA: TGCGCCAGCAGCTTCGGGGATACCATGAACATTCAGTACTTC. It codes for CASSFGDTMNIQYF.

In this sample, this clone turned up a few times. CDR3 in amino acids: CASSPPGPQGTDTQYF. The CDR3 bases are TGTGCCAGCTCACCACCGGGTCCACAGGGCACAGATACGCAGTATTTT. J is TRBJ2-3 and V is TRBV18; D is perhaps TRBD1 (5 bases). Germline loops: CDR1 KGHSH, CDR2 LQKENI. The V gene lost 0 bases and the J gene lost 1 base, with 11 bases spanning the gap. The length of the CDR3 is 16 residues.

V gene TRBV11-2 combines with J gene TRBJ1-3; 9 nucleotides align to TRBD1. CDR1 is SGHAT and CDR2 is FQNNGV in the germline V gene. The CDR3 consists of 15 residues. V lost 5 bases and J lost 4; bases outside the gene matches: 6. CDR3 residues: CASSPGTGFGNTIYF. DNA of the CDR3: TGTGCCAGCAGCCCCGGGACAGGGTTCGGAAACACCATATATTTT.

V gene TRBV9 combines with J gene TRBJ1-5; D is possibly TRBD1 (6 bases). Germline assignment: CDR1 SGDLS and CDR2 YYNGEE. Between the trimmed V and J ends, which lost 4 bases and 4 bases, there was a span of 12 bases. CDR3 length: 14 amino acids. CDR3 sequence reads: CASSPSGENQPQHF. The CDR3 bases are TGTGCCAGCAGCCCCTCAGGGGAAAATCAGCCCCAGCATTTT.

The V gene is TRBV4-1, the J gene TRBJ2-5, with TRBD2 identical over 13 bases. The tail of the sequence fits TRBJ2-7 better, so the J call may be wrong. The CDR3 loop spans 17 amino acids. Germline CDR1 and CDR2: MGHRA and YSYEKL. The CDR3 DNA is TGCGCCAGCAGCCAAGAAGGGGGGACTAGCGGGGTTTACGAGCAGTACTTC. Protein: CASSQEGGTSGVYEQYF.

The CDR3: CASSETGVMDTQYF. The CDR3 DNA is TGTGCCAGCAGTGAAACAGGGGTGATGGATACGCAGTATTTT. This chain connects TRBV25-1 to TRBJ2-3; 7 positions agree with TRBD1. Germline CDR1 MGHDK, CDR2 SYGVNS. This CDR3 spans 14 amino acids. Losses at the gene ends were 2 bases for V and 6 bases for J; bases not matched to a gene: 5.

This chain joins TRBV19 and TRBJ2-7; D unresolved. Per the germline V gene, CDR1 is LNHDA and CDR2 is SQIVND (reference sequence). This CDR3 region has 12 residues. V was clipped by 2 bases and J by 3 bases, with 5 bases between them. CDR3 nucleotides: TGTGCCAGTAGTATATCCCGCTACGAGCAGTACTTC. Translation: CASSISRYEQYF.

CDR3 region: CASSLVGTSGGVGEQFF. DNA of the CDR3: TGTGCCAGCAGCTTAGTTGGGACTAGCGGGGGGGTTGGTGAGCAGTTCTTC. V and J are TRBV7-2 and TRBJ2-1; 16 bases align to TRBD2. The V segment lost 1 base and the J segment 9 bases; nucleotides outside the gene matches: 6. The CDR3 consists of 17 residues. The V gene's germline CDR1 is SGHTA and CDR2 FQGNSA.

The chain is built from TRBV19 and TRBJ1-3; D perhaps matches TRBD1 (5 bases). The CDR3 totals 15 residues. The germline CDR1 and CDR2 sequences are LNHDA and SQIVND (reference sequence). V was cut by 7 bases and J by 0 bases, with 13 bases left in between. The CDR3 is CASTIGTSSGNTIYF. The CDR3 DNA reads as TGTGCCAGTACTATTGGGACTAGCTCTGGAAACACCATATATTTT.

V gene TRBV19 combines with J gene TRBJ1-5; tentative D call: TRBD1 (5 bases). Germline V gives CDR1 LNHDA, CDR2 SQIVND (reference sequence). V gave up 0 bases and J gave up 7 bases, with 10 bases separating them. The CDR3 runs 14 residues. The CDR3 sequence: CASSIEEGSQPQHF. In DNA form, the CDR3 reads TGTGCCAGTAGTATAGAGGAGGGGAGCCAGCCCCAGCATTTT. Together with reference TRBV19 and TRBJ1-5, the CDR3 gives the full variable domain: DGGITQSPKYLFRKEGQNVTLSCEQNLNHDAMYWYRQDPGQGLRLIYYSQIVNDFQKGDIAEGYSVSREKKESFPLTVTSAQKNPTAFYLCASSIEEGSQPQHFGDGTRLSIL.

This clone was observed a single time. The CDR3 sequence: CASSRTHNEQFF. DNA of the CDR3: TGTGCCAGCAGTCGTACACACAATGAGCAGTTCTTC. The chain uses TRBV27 and TRBJ2-1; D is ambiguous. Germline CDR1 reads MNHEY; CDR2 reads SMNVEV (reference sequence). The CDR3 extends over 12 amino acids. V gave up 5 bases and J gave up 5 bases, with 7 bases separating them.

This sequence joins TRBV19 and TRBJ2-7; 7 bases map to TRBD1. The CDR3 length is 16 residues. CDR1 and CDR2 from the germline V gene are LNHDA and SQIVND (reference sequence). Losses at the gene ends were 1 base for V and 1 base for J; bases not matched to a gene: 7. For the CDR3, the DNA is TGTGCCAGTAGTATAGTTTTGGGGACAGCTTCCTACGAGCAGTACTTC. It translates to CASSIVLGTASYEQYF.